This T cell receptor (beta chain) was sequenced in a study of memory CD4+ T cells and cytomegalovirus serostatus. Study information: This sample comes from healthy Belgian adults, 9 CMV seropositive, some 22 seronegative. General study findings and limits: Of 164 reported CMV TCRbeta sequences, around 62 were found in memory CD4+ repertoires. The CMV-associated TCR signature appears largely within the CD4+ memory repertoire.

Method: immunoSEQ multiplex PCR; TCRdb's copy keeps in-frame clones and lacks some. This repertoire shows 20,000 to 30,000 clones, roughly 75% found once; its top ten account for 0.95% to 1.1%. As for this clone: The antigen is not known.

The sort gate was single viable CD3+CD4+CD8-CD45RO+ cells for memory CD4+ T cells. Total CD4+ T cells were enriched by CD4 positive selection. V lost 6 bases to trimming and J lost 3 bases, with 12 bases between them. Germline lookup yields CDR1 MNHEY and CDR2 SVGAGI. This CDR3 contains 14 residues. Sequenced sample: memory CD4+ T cells from blood. The chain links TRBV6-5 to TRBJ1-3, with D possibly being TRBD1 (5 bases). The TCR sequence derives from an adult in good health and CMV-seronegative. This CDR3 reads CASSKGTDGNTIYF. The DNA for the CDR3 is TGTGCCAGCAGCAAAGGGACGGATGGAAACACCATATATTTT.